This record looks at one TCR beta chain sequence and its context. These data come from a study of shared clonotypes between healthy human individuals. The CDR3 consists of 15 residues. The V end was cut by 1 base, the J end by 4 bases, with 9 bases between. Germline V gene sequence: CDR1 SGHNT, CDR2 YYREEE (reference sequence). The data were produced by immunoSEQ multiplex PCR, yet TCRdb's version contains in-frame clones alone and is incomplete. The sample records approximately 320,000 clones, 80% to 90% being singletons. This chain joins TRBV5-4 and TRBJ1-6, with no clear D. This TCR derives from a man younger than 35 in good health. The specimen sequenced was memory CD8+ T cells sorted from blood. Specified subset: CD45RO+ cells pooled with CCR7-negative TemRA cells. For the CDR3, the DNA is TGTGCCAGCAGCTTGAGGCGCGGTTATAATTCACCCCTCCACTTT. It yields the protein CASSLRRGYNSPLHF.